This T cell receptor (beta chain) was sequenced for a study of blood T cell repertoires in COVID-19. CDR3 size: 17 residues. Germline CDR1 and CDR2: SGHAT and FQNNGV. Trimming cost V 1 base and J 2 bases, with 18 bases left between them. Here immunoSEQ multiplex PCR was the method, and the copy in TCRdb shows in-frame clones only, minus some. The table records about 72,000 clones, roughly 82% of them present only once. Sequenced sample: peripheral blood. This receptor was identified in a human donor in a cohort sampled during active COVID-19. This chain links TRBV11-2 with TRBJ2-7, with a tentative D call TRBD2 (6 bases). CDR3 sequence (DNA): TGTGCCAGCAGCTTAGGTCTTCAGTGGGGGGAACCCTACGAGCAGTACTTC. Translating it yields CASSLGLQWGEPYEQYF.